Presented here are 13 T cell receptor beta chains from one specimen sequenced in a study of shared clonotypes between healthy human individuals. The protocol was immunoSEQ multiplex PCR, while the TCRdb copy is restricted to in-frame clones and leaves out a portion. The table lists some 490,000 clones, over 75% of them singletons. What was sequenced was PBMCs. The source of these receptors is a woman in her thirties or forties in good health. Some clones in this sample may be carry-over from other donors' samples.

CDR3 coding DNA: TGTGCCAGCAGCTTAGGAGCCGGACCCATCACAGATACGCAGTATTTT. Protein sequence: CASSLGAGPITDTQYF. The rearrangement uses TRBV7-6 and TRBJ2-3; D gene ambiguous. Trimming took 1 base from V and 2 from J, leaving 13 bases between them. Germline V gene data show CDR1 as SGHVS and CDR2 as FNYEAQ. The length of the CDR3 is 16 residues.

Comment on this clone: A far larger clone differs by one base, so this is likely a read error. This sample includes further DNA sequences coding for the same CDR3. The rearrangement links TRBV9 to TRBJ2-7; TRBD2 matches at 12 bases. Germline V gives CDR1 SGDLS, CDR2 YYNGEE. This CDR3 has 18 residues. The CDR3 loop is CASSVAPYGLAGTYEQYF. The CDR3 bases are TGTGCAAGCAGCGTAGCCCCCTATGGACTAGCGGGAACCTACGAGCAGTACTTC.

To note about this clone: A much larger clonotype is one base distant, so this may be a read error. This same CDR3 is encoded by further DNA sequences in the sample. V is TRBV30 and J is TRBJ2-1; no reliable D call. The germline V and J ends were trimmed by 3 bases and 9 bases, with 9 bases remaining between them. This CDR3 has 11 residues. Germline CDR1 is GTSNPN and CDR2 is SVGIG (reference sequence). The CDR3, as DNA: TGTGCCTGGAGCCTCACTGGTGAGCAGTTCTTC. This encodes CAWSLTGEQFF.

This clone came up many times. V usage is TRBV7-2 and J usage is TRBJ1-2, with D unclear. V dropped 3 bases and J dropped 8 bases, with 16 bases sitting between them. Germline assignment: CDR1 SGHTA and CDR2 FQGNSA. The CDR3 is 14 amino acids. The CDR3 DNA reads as TGTGCCAGCAGCTTCCGGGCCCTCCGGGCCGGCTACACCTTC. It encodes CASSFRALRAGYTF.

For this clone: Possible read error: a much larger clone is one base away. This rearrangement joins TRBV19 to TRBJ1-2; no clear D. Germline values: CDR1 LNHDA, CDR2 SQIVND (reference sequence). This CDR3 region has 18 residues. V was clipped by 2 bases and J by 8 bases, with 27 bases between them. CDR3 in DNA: TGTGCCAGTAGTATATCTTCCCCATTCTCTTCGTACATGGGAGGCTACACCTTC. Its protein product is CASSISSPFSSYMGGYTF. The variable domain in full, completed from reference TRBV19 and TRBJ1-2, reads DGGITQSPKYLFRKEGQNVTLSCEQNLNHDAMYWYRQDPGQGLRLIYYSQIVNDFQKGDIAEGYSVSREKKESFPLTVTSAQKNPTAFYLCASSISSPFSSYMGGYTFGSGTRLTVV.

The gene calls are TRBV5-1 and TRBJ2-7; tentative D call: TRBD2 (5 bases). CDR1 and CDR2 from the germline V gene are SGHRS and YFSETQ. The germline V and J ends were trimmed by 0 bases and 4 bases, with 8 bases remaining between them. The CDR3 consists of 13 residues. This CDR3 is CASSLDGEYEQYF. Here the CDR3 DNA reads TGCGCCAGCAGCTTGGACGGGGAATACGAGCAGTACTTC.

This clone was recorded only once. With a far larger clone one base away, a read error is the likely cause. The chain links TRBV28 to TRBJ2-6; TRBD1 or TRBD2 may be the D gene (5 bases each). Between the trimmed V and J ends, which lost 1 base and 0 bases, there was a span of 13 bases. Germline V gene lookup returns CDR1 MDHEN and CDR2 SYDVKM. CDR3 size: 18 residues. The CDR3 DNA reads TGTGCCAGCAGTTTATCGGCAGGGAGCGCCTCTGGGGCCAACGTCCTGACTTTC. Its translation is CASSLSAGSASGANVLTF.

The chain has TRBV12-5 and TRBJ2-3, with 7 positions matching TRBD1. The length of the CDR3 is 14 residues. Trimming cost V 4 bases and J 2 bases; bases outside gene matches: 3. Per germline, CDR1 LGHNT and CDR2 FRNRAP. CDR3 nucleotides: TGTGCTAGTGGTTCCGGGACAGTCACAGATACGCAGTATTTT. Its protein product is CASGSGTVTDTQYF.

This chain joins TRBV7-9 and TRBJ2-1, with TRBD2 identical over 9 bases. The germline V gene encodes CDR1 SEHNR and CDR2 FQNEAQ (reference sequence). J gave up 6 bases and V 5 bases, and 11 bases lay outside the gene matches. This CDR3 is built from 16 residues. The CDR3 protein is CASSQDEGSGSNEQFF. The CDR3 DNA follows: TGTGCCAGCAGCCAAGATGAAGGTAGCGGGAGCAATGAGCAGTTCTTC.

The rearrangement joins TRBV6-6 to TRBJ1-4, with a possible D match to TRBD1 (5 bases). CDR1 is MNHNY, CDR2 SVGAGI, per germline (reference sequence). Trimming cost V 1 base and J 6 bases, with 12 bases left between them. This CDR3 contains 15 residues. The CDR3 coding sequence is TGTGCCAGCAGTTACTGGGGCCGAGGGGATGAAAAACTGTTTTTT. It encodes CASSYWGRGDEKLFF.

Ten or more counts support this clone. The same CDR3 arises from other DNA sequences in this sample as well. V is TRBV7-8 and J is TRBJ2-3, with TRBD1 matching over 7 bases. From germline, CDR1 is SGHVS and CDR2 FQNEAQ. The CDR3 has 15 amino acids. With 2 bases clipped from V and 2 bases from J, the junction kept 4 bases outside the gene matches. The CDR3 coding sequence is TGTGCCAGCAGCTTACAACAGGGGAACACAGATACGCAGTATTTT. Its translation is CASSLQQGNTDTQYF.

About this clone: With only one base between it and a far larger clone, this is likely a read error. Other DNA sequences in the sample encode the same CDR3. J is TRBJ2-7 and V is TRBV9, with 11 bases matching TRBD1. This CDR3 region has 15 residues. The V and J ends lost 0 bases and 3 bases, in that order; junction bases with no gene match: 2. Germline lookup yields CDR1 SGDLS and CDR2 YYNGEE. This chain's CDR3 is CASSVGTGGVYEQYF. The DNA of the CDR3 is TGTGCCAGCAGCGTAGGGACAGGGGGCGTCTACGAGCAGTACTTC.

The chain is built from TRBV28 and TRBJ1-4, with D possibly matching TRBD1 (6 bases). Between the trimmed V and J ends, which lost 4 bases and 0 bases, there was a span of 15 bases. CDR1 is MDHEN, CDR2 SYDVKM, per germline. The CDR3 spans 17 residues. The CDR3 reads CASSSPGQPSTNEKLFF. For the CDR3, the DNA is TGTGCCAGCAGTTCCCCCGGACAGCCCTCAACTAATGAAAAACTGTTTTTT. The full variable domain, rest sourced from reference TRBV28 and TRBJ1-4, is DVKVTQSSRYLVKRTGEKVFLECVQDMDHENMFWYRQDPGLGLRLIYFSYDVKMKEKGDIPEGYSVSREKKERFSLILESASTNQTSMYLCASSSPGQPSTNEKLFFGSGTQLSVL.